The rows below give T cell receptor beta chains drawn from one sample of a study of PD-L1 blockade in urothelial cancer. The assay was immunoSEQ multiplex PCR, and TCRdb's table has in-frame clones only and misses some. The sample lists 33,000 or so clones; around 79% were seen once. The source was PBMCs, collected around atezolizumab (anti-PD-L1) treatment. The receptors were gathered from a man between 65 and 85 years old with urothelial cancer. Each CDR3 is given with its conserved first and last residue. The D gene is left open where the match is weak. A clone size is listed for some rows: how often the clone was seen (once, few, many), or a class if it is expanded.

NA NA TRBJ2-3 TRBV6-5 TGTGCCAGCAGTTACAACGGGAGAGTCGTAGATACGCAGTATTTT CASSYNGRVVDTQYF
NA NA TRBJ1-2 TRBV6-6 TGTGCCAGCAGTTACGTCCCATCGGACTATGGCTACACCTTC CASSYVPSDYGYTF
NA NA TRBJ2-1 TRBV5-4 TGTGCCAGCAGCTCTGGACATCCCCAAACCTACAATGAGCAGTTCTTC CASSSGHPQTYNEQFF
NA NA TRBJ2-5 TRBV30 TGTGCCTGGTCCCCCGGCCAAGAGACCCAGTACTTC CAWSPGQETQYF
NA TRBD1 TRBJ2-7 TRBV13 TGTGCCAGCAGCAACCGGGACAGTCCCTACGAGCAGTACTTC CASSNRDSPYEQYF
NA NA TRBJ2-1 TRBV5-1 TGCGCCAGCAGCCTCCAGGTTGAGCAGTTCTTC CASSLQVEQFF
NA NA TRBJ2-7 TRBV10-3 TGTGCCATCAGTGATACAGGGGGGGACGAGCAGTACTTC CAISDTGGDEQYF
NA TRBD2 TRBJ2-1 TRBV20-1 TGCAGTGCCATAGCGGGAGTTGAGCAGTTCTTC CSAIAGVEQFF
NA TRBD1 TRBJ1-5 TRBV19 TGTGCCAGTAGTATTATTGACAGGGGTAGTCGTCAGCCCCAGCATTTT CASSIIDRGSRQPQHF
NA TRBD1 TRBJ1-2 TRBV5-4 TGTGCCAGCAGCTTCGGAGGGGGCGATGGCTACACCTTC CASSFGGGDGYTF
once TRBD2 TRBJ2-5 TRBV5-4 TGTGCCAGCAGCTTGAGGCTAGCGGGAGTAGGGGAGACCCAGTACTTC CASSLRLAGVGETQYF
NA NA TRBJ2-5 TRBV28 TGTGCCAGCAGTTCACCGACACAACGAGAGACCCAGTACTTC CASSSPTQRETQYF